The rows below give T cell receptor beta chains drawn from one sample of a study of blood T cell repertoires in COVID-19. The table came from immunoSEQ multiplex PCR; TCRdb's copy has only in-frame clones and leaves some out. The repertoire holds about 280,000 clones, around 86% seen once, with about an eighth in the top ten. Material for sequencing was peripheral blood. The receptors were sampled from a human donor in a cohort sampled during active COVID-19. CDR3s include the opening cysteine and the closing phenylalanine or tryptophan. The D gene is left open where the match is weak. The size field is filled for only some rows; it gives once, few, many or a size class.

v_gene	j_gene	abundance	d_gene	CDR3nt	CDR3aa
TRBV11-2	TRBJ2-7	NA	TRBD2	TGTGCCAGCAGCTTAGAGACTAGCGGGAGGGCCGGCGAGCAGTACTTC	CASSLETSGRAGEQYF
TRBV6-5	TRBJ1-2	NA	TRBD1	TGTGCCAGCAAGACACCCGGGACAGCGGCCTATGGCTACACCTTC	CASKTPGTAAYGYTF
TRBV5-5	TRBJ2-1	NA	NA	TGTGCCAGCAGCCTGGAAATGTCCGTAGAGCAGTTCTTC	CASSLEMSVEQFF
TRBV18	TRBJ2-7	once	TRBD1	TGTGCCAGCTCACACACTACAGGGGACTACGAGCAGTACTTC	CASSHTTGDYEQYF
TRBV28	TRBJ1-1	NA	TRBD1	TGTGCCAGCAGCCCGTTTACAGGGGCGATGAACACTGAAGCTTTCTTT	CASSPFTGAMNTEAFF
TRBV18	TRBJ1-1	NA	TRBD1	TGTGCCAGCTCACCACAGGGCCCTTACAGGGGGAACACTGAAGCTTTCTTT	CASSPQGPYRGNTEAFF
TRBV7-3	TRBJ1-1	once	NA	TGTGCCAGCAGCTTAGGTCCTCCGGGGATGAACACTGAAGCTTTCTTT	CASSLGPPGMNTEAFF
TRBV4-1	TRBJ2-1	NA	TRBD2	TGCGCCAGCAGCCAAGATAAGGGGACTAGCGGGATGAATGAGCAGTTCTTC	CASSQDKGTSGMNEQFF
TRBV28	TRBJ1-5	NA	TRBD1	TGTGCCAGCAGTTTACCGTCCCGCCGGGACAGCCTCCGGACGGGCAATCAGCCCCAGCATTTT	CASSLPSRRDSLRTGNQPQHF
TRBV6-6	TRBJ2-3	NA	TRBD2	TGTGCCAGCAGTTCGAGCGGGAGAGTTGGTCCAGATACGCAGTATTTT	CASSSSGRVGPDTQYF
TRBV3-1/TRBV3-2	TRBJ1-2	NA	NA	TGTGCCAGCAGCCAAGAGGGGACTAAAAGAGGCTACACCTTC	CASSQEGTKRGYTF
TRBV5-1	TRBJ2-3	NA	NA	TGCGCCAGCAGCTTGGTGAGCGGCACAGATACGCAGTATTTT	CASSLVSGTDTQYF
TRBV15	TRBJ1-2	once	NA	TGTGCCACCAGCAGAGACGGGGGGGGCTATGGCTACACCTTC	CATSRDGGGYGYTF
TRBV10-3	TRBJ2-5	NA	TRBD1	TGTGCCATCAGTGAGTCGGTTGACAGGGGAGAGACCCAGTACTTC	CAISESVDRGETQYF
TRBV10-3	TRBJ1-2	NA	NA	TGTGCCATCAGTGAGTCGAAGGCTGGAGACAGGCCTGGCTACACCTTC	CAISESKAGDRPGYTF
TRBV29-1	TRBJ1-1	NA	TRBD1	TGCAGCGCCCTGACAGGGATGAACACTGAAGCTTTCTTT	CSALTGMNTEAFF
TRBV6-1	TRBJ1-1	few	TRBD1	TGTGCCAGCAGTGAACAGGGGGGCCTAGCTTTCTTT	CASSEQGGLAFF
TRBV28	TRBJ2-3	NA	NA	TGTGCCACCTTCGGGGGTCACACAGATACGCAGTATTTT	CATFGGHTDTQYF
TRBV27	TRBJ2-3	NA	TRBD2	TGTGCCAGCAGTTTACTTAGCGGGAGTGATACGCAGTATTTT	CASSLLSGSDTQYF
TRBV7-9	TRBJ2-3	NA	TRBD2	TGTGCCAGCAGCCCTCGGGGAGCGGGGATCCTAGGAGATACGCAGTATTTT	CASSPRGAGILGDTQYF
TRBV15	TRBJ2-7	once	TRBD1	TGTGCCACCAGCAGGGACAGGGGACCCTACGAGCAGTACTTC	CATSRDRGPYEQYF
TRBV19	TRBJ2-3	once	NA	TGTGCCAGTAGTTTACTAACCGGAGGAAAAGATACGCAGTATTTT	CASSLLTGGKDTQYF
TRBV5-1	TRBJ2-1	NA	TRBD2	TGCGCCAGCAGCTTGGATCCTAGCGGCAGAAGCTACTCCTACAATGAGCAGTTCTTC	CASSLDPSGRSYSYNEQFF
TRBV7-2	TRBJ2-3	NA	NA	TGTGCCAGCAGCCCCGGGGACACTTATAGCACAGATACGCAGTATTTT	CASSPGDTYSTDTQYF
TRBV19	TRBJ1-5	few	TRBD1	TGTGCCAGCTCTTGGGGGACAGGGGGTGATCAGCCCCAGCATTTT	CASSWGTGGDQPQHF
TRBV29-1	TRBJ2-1	NA	TRBD2	TGCAGCGTATCCGGGACTAGCGGGAGGCAAGTACGAAATGAGCAGTTCTTC	CSVSGTSGRQVRNEQFF
TRBV14	TRBJ2-1	NA	NA	TGTGCCAGCAGCAAGCACGGACAGCGCTACAATGAGCAGTTCTTC	CASSKHGQRYNEQFF
TRBV19	TRBJ1-5	NA	NA	TGTGCCAGTACCTTCGACAGGTCAGGCAATCAGCCCCAGCATTTT	CASTFDRSGNQPQHF
TRBV15	TRBJ2-7	NA	NA	TGTGCCACCAGCAGGACAGGCTACGAGCAGTACTTC	CATSRTGYEQYF
TRBV28	TRBJ1-5	NA	TRBD1	TGTGCCAGCAGTCCGACGTACAGGGGACAGCCCCAGCATTTT	CASSPTYRGQPQHF
TRBV4-1	TRBJ2-1	NA	NA	TGCGCCAGCAGCCGATACAGGTCGAGCTCCTACAATGAGCAGTTCTTC	CASSRYRSSSYNEQFF
TRBV4-2	TRBJ2-7	NA	TRBD2	TGTGCCAGCAGCCAAGAGCCCGGGACTAGCGGGTCCTACGAGCAGTACTTC	CASSQEPGTSGSYEQYF
TRBV7-3	TRBJ2-7	few	NA	TGTGCCAGCAGCCCAGGCCCTAGCGCTGTCTACGAGCAGTACTTC	CASSPGPSAVYEQYF
TRBV28	TRBJ2-5	NA	TRBD2	TGTGCCAGCAGTCCCTCAGGACTAGCGGGGACCCAAGAGACCCAGTACTTC	CASSPSGLAGTQETQYF
TRBV18	TRBJ2-7	NA	NA	TGTGCCAGCTCACAAGACAGAAAGTCCTACGAGCAGTACTTC	CASSQDRKSYEQYF
TRBV9	TRBJ2-3	NA	TRBD2	TGTGCCAGCAGCGCTGGGGGGGTTCCGGGCACAGATACGCAGTATTTT	CASSAGGVPGTDTQYF
TRBV6-1	TRBJ2-6	NA	NA	TGTGCCAGCAGTGAGATCACAGGCCGGTTTGTTGGGGCCAACGTCCTGACTTTC	CASSEITGRFVGANVLTF
TRBV5-3	TRBJ2-7	NA	NA	TGTGCCAGAAGCTTGTCGGCCGGAGCCTACGAGCAGTACTTC	CARSLSAGAYEQYF
TRBV15	TRBJ2-3	NA	TRBD2	TGTGCCACCAGCCCCGGGACTAGCGGGAGGTTGGGTACAGATACGCAGTATTTT	CATSPGTSGRLGTDTQYF
TRBV5-4	TRBJ1-2	NA	TRBD1	TGTGCCAGCAGCACGCCACAGGGGAACTATGGCTACACCTTC	CASSTPQGNYGYTF
TRBV6-5	TRBJ1-1	NA	NA	TGTGCCAGCAGCTGGGCTCCGGAGAACACTGAAGCTTTCTTT	CASSWAPENTEAFF
TRBV21-1	TRBJ2-3	NA	NA	TGTGCCAGCAGCAAACCCAGGGCTGGTATAAATACGCAGTATTTT	CASSKPRAGINTQYF
TRBV2	TRBJ2-2	NA	TRBD1	TGTGCCAGCAGGACGAGACAGGGGGCAGGCGGGGAGCTGTTTTTT	CASRTRQGAGGELFF
TRBV9	TRBJ2-5	NA	NA	TGTGCCAGCAGCGCCCTTGGGTGGGCAGGCCGGACAGAAGAGACCCAGTACTTC	CASSALGWAGRTEETQYF
TRBV6-2/TRBV6-3	TRBJ1-5	NA	NA	TGTGCCAGCAGTTATACAGAAAATCAGCCCCAGCATTTT	CASSYTENQPQHF
TRBV9	TRBJ1-1	NA	NA	TGTGCCAGCAGCAGGCCCGGGGGGAACACTGAAGCTTTCTTT	CASSRPGGNTEAFF
TRBV18	TRBJ2-7	once	TRBD2	TGTGCCAGCTCACCAGGGAGCGGGAGGGACGAGCAGTACTTC	CASSPGSGRDEQYF
TRBV21-1	TRBJ2-5	NA	NA	TGTGCCAGCAGCAAAGCCCCCGGACAGGCAGGAGGAACCCAGTACTTC	CASSKAPGQAGGTQYF
TRBV4-3	TRBJ1-5	NA	NA	TGCGCCAGCAGCCAACAACCAGGTAACAATCAGCCCCAGCATTTT	CASSQQPGNNQPQHF
TRBV7-2	TRBJ2-7	NA	NA	TGTGCCAGCAGCGTCGGTCCGATTAGCTCCTACGAGCAGTACTTC	CASSVGPISSYEQYF
TRBV25-1	TRBJ2-7	NA	TRBD1	TGTGCCAGCAGTTTTGGGACAGGGGTGTACGAGCAGTACTTC	CASSFGTGVYEQYF
TRBV10-2	TRBJ1-5	few	NA	TGCGCCAGCAGTGAGCAGGGAAGCAATCAGCCCCAGCATTTT	CASSEQGSNQPQHF
TRBV3-1/TRBV3-2	TRBJ2-7	NA	NA	TGTGCCAGCAGCCAAAGAGAGGGATTCGACTACGAGCAGTACTTC	CASSQREGFDYEQYF
TRBV27	TRBJ1-5	NA	NA	TGTGCCAGCAGTTCTCGACCGCGCGGGACCCAGCATTTT	CASSSRPRGTQHF
TRBV30	TRBJ2-1	once	NA	TGTGCCTGGAGTGTACTAGCCCGCGAGAATGAGCAGTTCTTC	CAWSVLARENEQFF